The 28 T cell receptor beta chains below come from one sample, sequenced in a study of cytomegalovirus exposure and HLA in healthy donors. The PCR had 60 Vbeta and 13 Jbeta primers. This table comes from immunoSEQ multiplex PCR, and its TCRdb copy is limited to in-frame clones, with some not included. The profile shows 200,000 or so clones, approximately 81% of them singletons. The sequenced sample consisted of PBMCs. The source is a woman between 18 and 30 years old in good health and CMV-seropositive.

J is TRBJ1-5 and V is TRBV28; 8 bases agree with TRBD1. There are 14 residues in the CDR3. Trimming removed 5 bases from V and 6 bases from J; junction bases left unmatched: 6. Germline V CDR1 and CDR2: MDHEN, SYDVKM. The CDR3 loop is CASSLDREGQPQHF. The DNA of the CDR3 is TGTGCCAGCAGTCTGGACAGGGAAGGTCAGCCCCAGCATTTT.

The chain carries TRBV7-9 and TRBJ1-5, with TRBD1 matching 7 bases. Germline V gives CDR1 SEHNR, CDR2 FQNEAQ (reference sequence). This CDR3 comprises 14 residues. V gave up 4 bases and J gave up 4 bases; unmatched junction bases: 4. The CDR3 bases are TGTGCCAGCAGCTCCGGACAGGCGAATCAGCCCCAGCATTTT. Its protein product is CASSSGQANQPQHF.

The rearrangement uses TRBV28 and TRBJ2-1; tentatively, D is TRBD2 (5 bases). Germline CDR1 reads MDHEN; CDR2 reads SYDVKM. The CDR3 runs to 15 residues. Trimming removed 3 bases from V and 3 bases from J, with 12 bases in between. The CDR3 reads CASSFRGPNYNEQFF. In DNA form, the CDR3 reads TGTGCCAGCAGTTTTCGGGGTCCTAACTACAATGAGCAGTTCTTC.

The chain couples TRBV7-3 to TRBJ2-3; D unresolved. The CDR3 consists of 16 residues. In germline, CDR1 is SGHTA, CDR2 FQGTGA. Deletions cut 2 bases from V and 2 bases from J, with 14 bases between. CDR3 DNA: TGTGCCAGCAGCTTAGATTTGGGCCTAACCACAGATACGCAGTATTTT. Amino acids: CASSLDLGLTTDTQYF.

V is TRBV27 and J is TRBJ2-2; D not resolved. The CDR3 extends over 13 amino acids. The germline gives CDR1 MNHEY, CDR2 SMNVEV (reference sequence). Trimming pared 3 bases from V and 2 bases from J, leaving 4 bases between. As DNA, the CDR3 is TGTGCCAGCAGTTTTTCAAACACCGGGGAGCTGTTTTTT. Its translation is CASSFSNTGELFF.

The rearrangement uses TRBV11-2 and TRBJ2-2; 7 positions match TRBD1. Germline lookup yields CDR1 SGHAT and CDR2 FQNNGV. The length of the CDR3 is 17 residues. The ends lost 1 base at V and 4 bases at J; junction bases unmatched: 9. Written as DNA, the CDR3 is TGTGCCAGCAGCTTAGTTTTGTTTACAGGGGCCACCGGGGAGCTGTTTTTT. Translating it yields CASSLVLFTGATGELFF. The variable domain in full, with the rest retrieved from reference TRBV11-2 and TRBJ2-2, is EAGVAQSPRYKIIEKRQSVAFWCNPISGHATLYWYQQILGQGPKLLIQFQNNGVVDDSQLPKDRFSAERLKGVDSTLKIQPAKLEDSAVYLCASSLVLFTGATGELFFGEGSRLTVL.

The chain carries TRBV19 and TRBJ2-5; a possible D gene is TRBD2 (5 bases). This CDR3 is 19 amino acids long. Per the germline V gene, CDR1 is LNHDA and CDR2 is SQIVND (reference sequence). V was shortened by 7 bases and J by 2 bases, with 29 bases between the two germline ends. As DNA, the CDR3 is TGTGCCAGTACCTCAATGTCGCTCCTGGGAGTTTTAGGACAAGAGACCCAGTACTTC. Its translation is CASTSMSLLGVLGQETQYF. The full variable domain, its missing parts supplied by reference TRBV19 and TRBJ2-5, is DGGITQSPKYLFRKEGQNVTLSCEQNLNHDAMYWYRQDPGQGLRLIYYSQIVNDFQKGDIAEGYSVSREKKESFPLTVTSAQKNPTAFYLCASTSMSLLGVLGQETQYFGPGTRLLVL.

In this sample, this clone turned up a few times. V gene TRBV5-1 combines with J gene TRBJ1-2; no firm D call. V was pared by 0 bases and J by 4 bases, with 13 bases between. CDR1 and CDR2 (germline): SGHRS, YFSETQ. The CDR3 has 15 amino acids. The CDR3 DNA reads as TGCGCCAGCAGCTTGGGGCTCGAGGGAGGCTATGGCTACACCTTC. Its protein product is CASSLGLEGGYGYTF.

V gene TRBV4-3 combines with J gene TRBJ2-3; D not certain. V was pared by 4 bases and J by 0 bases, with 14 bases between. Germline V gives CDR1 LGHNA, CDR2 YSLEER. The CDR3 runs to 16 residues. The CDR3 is CASSPTVAGSTDTQYF. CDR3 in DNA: TGCGCCAGCAGCCCAACCGTGGCAGGCAGCACAGATACGCAGTATTTT.

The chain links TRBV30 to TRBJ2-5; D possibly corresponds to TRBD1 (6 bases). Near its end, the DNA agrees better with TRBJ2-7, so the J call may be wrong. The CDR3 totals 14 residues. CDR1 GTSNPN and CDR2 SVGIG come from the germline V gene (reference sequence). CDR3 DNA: TGTGCCTGGGGGGGCCGGGCTCCTTTAGGCGAGCAGTACTTC. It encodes CAWGGRAPLGEQYF.

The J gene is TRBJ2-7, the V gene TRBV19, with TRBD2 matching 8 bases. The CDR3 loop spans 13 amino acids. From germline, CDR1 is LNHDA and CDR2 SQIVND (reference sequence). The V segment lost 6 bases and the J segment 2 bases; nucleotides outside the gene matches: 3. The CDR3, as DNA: TGTGCCAGTAGCTCGGGACTAGCCTACGAGCAGTACTTC. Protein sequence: CASSSGLAYEQYF.

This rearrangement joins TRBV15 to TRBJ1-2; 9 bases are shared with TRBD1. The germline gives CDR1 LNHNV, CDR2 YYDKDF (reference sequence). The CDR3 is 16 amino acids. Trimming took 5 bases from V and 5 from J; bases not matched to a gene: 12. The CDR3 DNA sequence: TGTGCCACCAGCGGAGTTAAGACAGGGGGTTTTTATGGCTACACCTTC. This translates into CATSGVKTGGFYGYTF.

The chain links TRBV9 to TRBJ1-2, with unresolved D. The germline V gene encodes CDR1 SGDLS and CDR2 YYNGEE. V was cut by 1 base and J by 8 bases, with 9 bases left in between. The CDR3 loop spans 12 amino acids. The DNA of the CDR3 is TGTGCCAGCAGCGTAAGCGGTTGGGGCTACACCTTC. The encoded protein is CASSVSGWGYTF.

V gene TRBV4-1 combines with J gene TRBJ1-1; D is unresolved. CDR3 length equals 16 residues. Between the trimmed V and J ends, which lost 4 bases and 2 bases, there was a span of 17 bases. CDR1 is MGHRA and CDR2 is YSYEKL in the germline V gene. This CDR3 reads CASSLSGGGVNTEAFF. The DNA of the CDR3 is TGCGCCAGCAGCCTATCGGGTGGCGGGGTCAACACTGAAGCTTTCTTT.

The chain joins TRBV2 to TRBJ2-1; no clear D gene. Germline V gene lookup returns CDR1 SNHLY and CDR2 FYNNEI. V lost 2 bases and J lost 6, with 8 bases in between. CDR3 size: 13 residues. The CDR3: CASSEQAINEQFF. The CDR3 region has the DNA TGTGCCAGCAGTGAACAGGCCATCAATGAGCAGTTCTTC.

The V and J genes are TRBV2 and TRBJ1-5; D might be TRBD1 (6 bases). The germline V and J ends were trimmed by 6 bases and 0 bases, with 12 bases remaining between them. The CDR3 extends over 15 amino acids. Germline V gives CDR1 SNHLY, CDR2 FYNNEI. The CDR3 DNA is TGTGCCAGCAGCGCAAGGACAGTTAGCAATCAGCCCCAGCATTTT. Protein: CASSARTVSNQPQHF.

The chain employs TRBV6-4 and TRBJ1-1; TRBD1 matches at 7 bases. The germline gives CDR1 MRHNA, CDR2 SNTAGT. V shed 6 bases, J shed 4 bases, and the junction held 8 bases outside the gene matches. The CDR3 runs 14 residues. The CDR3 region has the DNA TGTGCCAGCAGAGACGACAGGGACACCACTGAAGCTTTCTTT. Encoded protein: CASRDDRDTTEAFF.

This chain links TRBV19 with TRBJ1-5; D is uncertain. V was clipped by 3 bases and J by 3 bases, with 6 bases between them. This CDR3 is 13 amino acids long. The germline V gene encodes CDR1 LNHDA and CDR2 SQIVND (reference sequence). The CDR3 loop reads CASSMYNNQPQHF. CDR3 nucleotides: TGTGCCAGTAGTATGTATAACAATCAGCCCCAGCATTTT. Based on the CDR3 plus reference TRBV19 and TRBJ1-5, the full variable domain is DGGITQSPKYLFRKEGQNVTLSCEQNLNHDAMYWYRQDPGQGLRLIYYSQIVNDFQKGDIAEGYSVSREKKESFPLTVTSAQKNPTAFYLCASSMYNNQPQHFGDGTRLSIL.

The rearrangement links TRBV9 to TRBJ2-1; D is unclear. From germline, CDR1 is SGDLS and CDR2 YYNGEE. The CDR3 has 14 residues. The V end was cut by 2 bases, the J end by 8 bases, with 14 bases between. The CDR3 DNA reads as TGTGCCAGCAGCGTTGTCTCCCTTCCCCATGAGCAGTTCTTC. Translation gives CASSVVSLPHEQFF.

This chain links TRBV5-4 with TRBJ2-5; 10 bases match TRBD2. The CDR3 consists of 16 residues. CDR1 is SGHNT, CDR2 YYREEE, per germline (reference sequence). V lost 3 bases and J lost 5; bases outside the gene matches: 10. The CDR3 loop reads CASSYLAGAGRETQYF. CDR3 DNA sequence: TGTGCCAGCAGCTACCTAGCGGGAGCGGGGAGGGAGACCCAGTACTTC.

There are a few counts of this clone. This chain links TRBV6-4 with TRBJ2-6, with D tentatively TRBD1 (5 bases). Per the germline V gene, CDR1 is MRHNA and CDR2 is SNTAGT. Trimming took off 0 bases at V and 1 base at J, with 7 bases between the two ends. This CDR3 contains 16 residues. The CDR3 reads CASSDSKGSGANVLTF. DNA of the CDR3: TGTGCCAGCAGTGACTCGAAGGGGTCTGGGGCCAACGTCCTGACTTTC.

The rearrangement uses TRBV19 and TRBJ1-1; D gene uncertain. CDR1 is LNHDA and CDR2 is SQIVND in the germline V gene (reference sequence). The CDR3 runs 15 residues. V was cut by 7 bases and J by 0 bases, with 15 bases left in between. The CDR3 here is CASTYPHSLNTEAFF. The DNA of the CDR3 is TGTGCCAGTACCTATCCTCACTCCTTGAACACTGAAGCTTTCTTT.

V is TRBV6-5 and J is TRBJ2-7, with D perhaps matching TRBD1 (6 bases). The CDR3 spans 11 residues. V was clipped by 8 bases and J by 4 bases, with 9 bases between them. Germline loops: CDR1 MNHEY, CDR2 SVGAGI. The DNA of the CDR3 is TGTGCCAGCGGGACACATTACGAGCAGTACTTC. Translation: CASGTHYEQYF.

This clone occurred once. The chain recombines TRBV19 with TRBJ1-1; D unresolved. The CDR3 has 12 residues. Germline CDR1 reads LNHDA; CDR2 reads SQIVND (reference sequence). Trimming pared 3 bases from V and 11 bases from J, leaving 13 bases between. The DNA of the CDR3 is TGTGCCAGTAGTATGGTTCAGGTTAAGGCTTTCTTT. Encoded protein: CASSMVQVKAFF. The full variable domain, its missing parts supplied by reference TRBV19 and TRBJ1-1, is DGGITQSPKYLFRKEGQNVTLSCEQNLNHDAMYWYRQDPGQGLRLIYYSQIVNDFQKGDIAEGYSVSREKKESFPLTVTSAQKNPTAFYLCASSMVQVKAFFGQGTRLTVV.

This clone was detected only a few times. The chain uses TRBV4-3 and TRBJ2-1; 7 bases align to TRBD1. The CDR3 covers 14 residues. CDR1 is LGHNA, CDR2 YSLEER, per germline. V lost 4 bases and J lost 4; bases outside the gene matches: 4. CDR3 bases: TGCGCCAGCAGCCGGGACAGCGAATACAATGAGCAGTTCTTC. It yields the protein CASSRDSEYNEQFF.

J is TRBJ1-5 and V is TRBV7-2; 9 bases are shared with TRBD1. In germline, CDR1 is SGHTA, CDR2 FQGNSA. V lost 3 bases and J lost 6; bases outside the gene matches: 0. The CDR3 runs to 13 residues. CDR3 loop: CASSLTGGQPQHF. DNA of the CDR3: TGTGCCAGCAGCTTGACAGGGGGTCAGCCCCAGCATTTT.

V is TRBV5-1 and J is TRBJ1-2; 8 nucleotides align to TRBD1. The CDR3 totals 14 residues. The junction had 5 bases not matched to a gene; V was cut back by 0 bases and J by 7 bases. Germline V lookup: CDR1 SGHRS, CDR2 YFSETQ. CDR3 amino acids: CASSLGQGLGGYTF. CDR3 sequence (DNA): TGCGCCAGCAGCTTGGGACAGGGGCTGGGTGGCTACACCTTC.

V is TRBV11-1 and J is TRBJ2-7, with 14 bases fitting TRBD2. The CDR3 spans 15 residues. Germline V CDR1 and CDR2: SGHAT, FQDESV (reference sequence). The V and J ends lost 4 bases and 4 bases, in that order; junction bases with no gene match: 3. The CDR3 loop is CASSSTSGGGYEQYF. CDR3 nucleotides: TGTGCCAGCAGCTCGACTAGCGGGGGGGGTTACGAGCAGTACTTC.